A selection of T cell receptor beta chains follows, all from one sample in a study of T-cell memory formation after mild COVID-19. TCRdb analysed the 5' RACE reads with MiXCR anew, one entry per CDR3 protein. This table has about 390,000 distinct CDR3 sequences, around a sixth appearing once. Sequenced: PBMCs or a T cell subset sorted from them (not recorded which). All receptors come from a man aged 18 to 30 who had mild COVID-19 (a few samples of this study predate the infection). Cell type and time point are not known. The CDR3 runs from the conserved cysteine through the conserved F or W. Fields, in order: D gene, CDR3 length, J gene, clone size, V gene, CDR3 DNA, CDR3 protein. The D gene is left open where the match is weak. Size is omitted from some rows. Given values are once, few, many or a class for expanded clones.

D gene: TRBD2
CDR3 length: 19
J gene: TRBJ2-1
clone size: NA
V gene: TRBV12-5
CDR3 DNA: TGTGCTAGTGGTTGGGGGTCTGGCGGGGGGCTCGGCTCCTACAATGAGCAGTTCTTC
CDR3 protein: CASGWGSGGGLGSYNEQFF

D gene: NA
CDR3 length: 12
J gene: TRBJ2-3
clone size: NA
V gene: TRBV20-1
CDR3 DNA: TGCAGTGCTAGCGGGGCTACAGATACGCAGTATTTT
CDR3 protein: CSASGATDTQYF

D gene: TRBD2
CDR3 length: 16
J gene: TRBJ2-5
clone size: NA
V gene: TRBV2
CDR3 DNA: TGTGCCAGCAGTGATCTAGCGGGGGCCACCCAAGAGACCCAGTACTTC
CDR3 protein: CASSDLAGATQETQYF

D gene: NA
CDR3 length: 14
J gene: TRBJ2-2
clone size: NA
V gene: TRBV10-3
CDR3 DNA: TGTGCCATCAGTGAGTCGCCCCCGACCGGGGAGCTGTTTTTT
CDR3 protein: CAISESPPTGELFF

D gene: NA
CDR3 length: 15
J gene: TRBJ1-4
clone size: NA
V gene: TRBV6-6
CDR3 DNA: TGTGCCAGCAGTTACATCGGGGGGCGGTTTGAAAAACTGTTTTTT
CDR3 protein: CASSYIGGRFEKLFF

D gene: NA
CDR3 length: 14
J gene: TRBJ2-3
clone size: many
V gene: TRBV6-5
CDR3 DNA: TGTGCCAGCAGTTACGGGGACGCCACAGATACGCAGTATTTT
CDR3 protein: CASSYGDATDTQYF

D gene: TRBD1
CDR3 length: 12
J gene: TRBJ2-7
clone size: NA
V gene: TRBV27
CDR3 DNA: TGTGCCAGCAGGGCCCAGGGGGACGAGCAGTACTTC
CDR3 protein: CASRAQGDEQYF

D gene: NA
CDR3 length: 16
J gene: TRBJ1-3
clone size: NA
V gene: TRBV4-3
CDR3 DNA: TGCGCCAGCAGCCAAGATTCTAGGGGCTCTGGAAACACCATATATTTT
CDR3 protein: CASSQDSRGSGNTIYF

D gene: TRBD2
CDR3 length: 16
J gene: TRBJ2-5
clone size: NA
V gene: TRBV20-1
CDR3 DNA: TGCAGTGCTAGAGATGCTAGCGGGGGTAATTGGGAGACCCAGTACTTC
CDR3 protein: CSARDASGGNWETQYF

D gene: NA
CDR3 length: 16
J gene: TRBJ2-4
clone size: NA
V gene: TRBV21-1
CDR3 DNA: TGTGCCAGCAGCAAATTGGGGAGAGTAGCCAAAAACATTCAGTACTTC
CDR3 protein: CASSKLGRVAKNIQYF

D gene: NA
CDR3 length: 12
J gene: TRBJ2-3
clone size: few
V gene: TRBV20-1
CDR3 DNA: TGCAGTGCTAGGCCCAGCACAGATACGCAGTATTTT
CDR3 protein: CSARPSTDTQYF

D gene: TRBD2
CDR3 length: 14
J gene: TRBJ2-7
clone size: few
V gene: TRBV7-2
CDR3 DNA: TGTGCCAGCAGCGGGTCTAGCGGGGGCTACGAGCAGTACTTC
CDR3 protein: CASSGSSGGYEQYF

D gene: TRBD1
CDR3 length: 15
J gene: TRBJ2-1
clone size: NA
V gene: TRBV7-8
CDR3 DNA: TGTGCCAGCAGCGACGCCGGGACAGCCTACAATGAGCAGTTCTTC
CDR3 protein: CASSDAGTAYNEQFF

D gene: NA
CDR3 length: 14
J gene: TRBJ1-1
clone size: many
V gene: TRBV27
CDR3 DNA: TGTGCCAGCAGTAGGGGCGGGGGAAACACTGAAGCTTTCTTT
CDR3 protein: CASSRGGGNTEAFF

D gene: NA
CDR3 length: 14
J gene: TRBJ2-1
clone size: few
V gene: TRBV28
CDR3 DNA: TGTGCCAGCAGTCCCTGGACTGGCCACAATGAGCAGTTCTTC
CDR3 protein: CASSPWTGHNEQFF

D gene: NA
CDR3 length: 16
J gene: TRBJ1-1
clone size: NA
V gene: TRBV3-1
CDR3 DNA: TGTGCCAGCAGCCAAGGGAGGACAGCGGTGAACACTGAAGCTTTCTTT
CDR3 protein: CASSQGRTAVNTEAFF

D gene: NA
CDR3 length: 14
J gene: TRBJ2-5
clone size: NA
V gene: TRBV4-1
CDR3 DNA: TGCGCCAGCAGCCAGCCGAGGGGGCAAGAGACCCAGTACTTC
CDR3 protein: CASSQPRGQETQYF

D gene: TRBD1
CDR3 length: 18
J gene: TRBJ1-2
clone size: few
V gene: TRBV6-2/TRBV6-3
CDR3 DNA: TGTGCCAGCAGTTACAGGCATCTCAGGGGGATTGGTAACTATGGCTACACCTTC
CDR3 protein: CASSYRHLRGIGNYGYTF

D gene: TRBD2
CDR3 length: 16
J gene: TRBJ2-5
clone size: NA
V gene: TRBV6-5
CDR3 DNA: TGTGCCAGCAGTACCCGACTAGCGGGGGGAAGGGAGACCCAGTACTTC
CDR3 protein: CASSTRLAGGRETQYF

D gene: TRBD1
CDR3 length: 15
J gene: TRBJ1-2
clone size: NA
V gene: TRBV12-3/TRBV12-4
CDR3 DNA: TGTGCCAGCAGGGGACCGGGACAGGGGGCGCTTGGCTACACCTTC
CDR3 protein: CASRGPGQGALGYTF

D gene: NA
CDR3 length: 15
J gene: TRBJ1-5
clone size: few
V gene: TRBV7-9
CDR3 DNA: TGTGCCAGCAGCCCACGGGCGGATAGCAATCAGCCCCAGCATTTT
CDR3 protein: CASSPRADSNQPQHF

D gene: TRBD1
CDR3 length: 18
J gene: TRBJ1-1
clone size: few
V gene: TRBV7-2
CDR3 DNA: TGTGCCAGCAGCTTAGCGCTCTGGACAGGTTCGCTGAACACTGAAGCTTTCTTT
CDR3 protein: CASSLALWTGSLNTEAFF

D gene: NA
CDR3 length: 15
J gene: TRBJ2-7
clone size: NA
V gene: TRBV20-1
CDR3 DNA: TGCAGTGCTAGCAACCCGGGACATCGGAGGTCCGAGCAGTACTTC
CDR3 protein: CSASNPGHRRSEQYF

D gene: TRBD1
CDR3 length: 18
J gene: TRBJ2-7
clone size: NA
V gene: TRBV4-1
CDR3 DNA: TGCGCCAGCAGCCAAACCCTCTACCCGGGACAGGGACCCTACGAGCAGTACTTC
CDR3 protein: CASSQTLYPGQGPYEQYF

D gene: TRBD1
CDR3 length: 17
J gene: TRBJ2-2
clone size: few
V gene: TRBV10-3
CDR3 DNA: TGTGCCATCAGCCGCACAGGGGGCGCGGGTGACACCGGGGAGCTGTTTTTT
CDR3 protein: CAISRTGGAGDTGELFF

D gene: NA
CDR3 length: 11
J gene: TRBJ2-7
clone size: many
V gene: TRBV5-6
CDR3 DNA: TGTGCCAGCAGCGTAAACTACGAGCAGTACTTC
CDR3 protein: CASSVNYEQYF

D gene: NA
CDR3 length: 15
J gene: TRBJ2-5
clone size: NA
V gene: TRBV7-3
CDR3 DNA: TGTGCCAGCAGCTTCGGAGCCGGCCCCCAAGAGACCCAGTACTTC
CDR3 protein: CASSFGAGPQETQYF

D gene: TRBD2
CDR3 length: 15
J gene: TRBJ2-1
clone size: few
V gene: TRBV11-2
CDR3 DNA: TGTGCCAGCAGCTCCCCTCGGACTAGCCGACATGAGCAGTTCTTC
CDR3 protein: CASSSPRTSRHEQFF

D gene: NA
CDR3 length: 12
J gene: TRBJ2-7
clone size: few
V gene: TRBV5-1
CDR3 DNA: TGCGCCAGCAGCTTTTTACAGAGCGAGCAGTACTTC
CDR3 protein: CASSFLQSEQYF

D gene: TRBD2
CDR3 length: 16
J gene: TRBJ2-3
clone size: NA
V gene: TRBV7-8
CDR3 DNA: TGTGCCAGCAGCTTAAGCCCTAGCGGGGGGTTTGGGGCGCAGTATTTT
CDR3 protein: CASSLSPSGGFGAQYF

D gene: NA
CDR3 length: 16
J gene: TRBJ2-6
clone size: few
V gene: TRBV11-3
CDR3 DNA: TGTGCCAGCAGCTCCGCGGGGATAGCTGGGGCCAACGTCCTGACTTTC
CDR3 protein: CASSSAGIAGANVLTF

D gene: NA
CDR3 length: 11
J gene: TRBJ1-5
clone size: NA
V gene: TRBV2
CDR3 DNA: TGTGCCAGCAGTTCCAGGGAAACCCAGCATTTT
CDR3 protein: CASSSRETQHF

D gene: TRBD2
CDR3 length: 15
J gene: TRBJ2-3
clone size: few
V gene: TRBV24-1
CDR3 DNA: TGTGCCACCAGCCGGGGGGGCCTTCGCACAGATACGCAGTATTTT
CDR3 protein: CATSRGGLRTDTQYF

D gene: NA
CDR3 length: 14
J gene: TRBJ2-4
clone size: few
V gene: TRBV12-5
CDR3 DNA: TGTGCTAGTGGCCGTACCGGGCCAAGGGACATTCAGTACTTC
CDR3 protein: CASGRTGPRDIQYF

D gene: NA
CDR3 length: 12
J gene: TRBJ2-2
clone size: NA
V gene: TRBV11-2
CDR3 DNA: TGTGCCAGCAGCATCAACACCGGGGAGCTGTTTTTT
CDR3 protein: CASSINTGELFF

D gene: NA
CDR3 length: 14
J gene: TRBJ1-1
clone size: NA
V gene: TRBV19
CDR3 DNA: TGTGCCAGTGGCACGATGTCCCGGAACACTGAAGCTTTCTTT
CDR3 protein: CASGTMSRNTEAFF

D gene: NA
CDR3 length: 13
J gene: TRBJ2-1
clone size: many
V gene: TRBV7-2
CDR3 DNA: TGTGCCAGCAGCTTAAGCCCTCGGGATGAGCAGTTCTTC
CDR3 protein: CASSLSPRDEQFF

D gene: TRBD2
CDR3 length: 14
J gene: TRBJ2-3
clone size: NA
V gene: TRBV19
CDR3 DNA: TGTGCCACCGCCCTAGCGGTAAACACAGATACGCAGTATTTT
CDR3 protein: CATALAVNTDTQYF

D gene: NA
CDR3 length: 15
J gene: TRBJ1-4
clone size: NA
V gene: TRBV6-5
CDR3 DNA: TGTGCCAGCAGTTACTCGAGGCAGGTGTATGAAAAACTGTTTTTT
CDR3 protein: CASSYSRQVYEKLFF

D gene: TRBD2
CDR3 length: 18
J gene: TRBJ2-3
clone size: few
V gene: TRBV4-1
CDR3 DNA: TGCGCCAGCAGCCAGGAGGGTGGACTAGCGTATTCCAGAGATACGCAGTATTTT
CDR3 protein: CASSQEGGLAYSRDTQYF

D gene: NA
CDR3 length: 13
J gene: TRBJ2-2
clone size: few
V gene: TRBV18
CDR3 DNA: TGTGCCAGCTCACCAAGGTCGGCCGGGGAGCTGTTTTTT
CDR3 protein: CASSPRSAGELFF

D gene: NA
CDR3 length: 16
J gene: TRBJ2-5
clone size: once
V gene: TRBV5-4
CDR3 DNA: TGTGCCAGCAGCCCCACTGTCCGGAAAGGGCGAGAGACCCAGTACTTC
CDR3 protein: CASSPTVRKGRETQYF

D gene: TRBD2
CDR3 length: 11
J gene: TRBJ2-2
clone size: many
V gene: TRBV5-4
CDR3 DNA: TGTGCCACGGGGGGGACCGGGGAGCTGTTTTTT
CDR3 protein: CATGGTGELFF

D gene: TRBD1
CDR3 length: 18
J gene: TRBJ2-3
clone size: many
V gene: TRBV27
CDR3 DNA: TGTGCCAGCAGTTTCGGACAGGGTTGGGCGGGCGGCACAGATACGCAGTATTTT
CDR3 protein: CASSFGQGWAGGTDTQYF

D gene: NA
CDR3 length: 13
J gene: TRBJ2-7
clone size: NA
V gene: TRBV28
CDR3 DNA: TGTGCCAGCAGTCTGACAGGACTCTACGAGCAGTACTTC
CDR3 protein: CASSLTGLYEQYF

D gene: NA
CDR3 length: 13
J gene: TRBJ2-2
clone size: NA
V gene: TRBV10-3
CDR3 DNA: TGTGCCATCAGCGCCGGCGGGTCCGGGGAGCTGTTTTTT
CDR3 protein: CAISAGGSGELFF

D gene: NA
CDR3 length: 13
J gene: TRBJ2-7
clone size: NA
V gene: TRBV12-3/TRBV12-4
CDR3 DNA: TGTGCCAGCAGTCCCCAAATAGTTTACGAGCAGTACTTC
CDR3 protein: CASSPQIVYEQYF

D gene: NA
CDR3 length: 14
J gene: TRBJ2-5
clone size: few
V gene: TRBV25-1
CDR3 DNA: TGTGCCAGCAGTGGAAGAGGGAGCAAGTCGACCCAGTACTTC
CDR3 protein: CASSGRGSKSTQYF